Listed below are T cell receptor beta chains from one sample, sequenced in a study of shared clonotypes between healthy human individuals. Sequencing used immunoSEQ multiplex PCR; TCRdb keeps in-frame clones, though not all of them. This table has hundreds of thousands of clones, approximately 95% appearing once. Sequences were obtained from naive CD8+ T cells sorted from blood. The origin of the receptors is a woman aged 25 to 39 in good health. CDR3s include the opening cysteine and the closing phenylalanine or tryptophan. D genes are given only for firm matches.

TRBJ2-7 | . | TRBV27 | TGTGCCAGCAGGCAAATGGGACAAAGGTTGTGGGACGAGCAGTACTTC | CASRQMGQRLWDEQYF
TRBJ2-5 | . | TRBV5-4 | TGTGCCAGCAGCTTTTGGTCCCAAGAGACCCAGTACTTC | CASSFWSQETQYF
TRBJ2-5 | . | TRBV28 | TGTGCCAGCAGTTCGGACCTGGAGCAGTACTTC | CASSSDLEQYF
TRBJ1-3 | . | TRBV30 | TGTGCCTGGAGTGTACCGGGGGGCGCGGTAAACACCATATATTTT | CAWSVPGGAVNTIYF
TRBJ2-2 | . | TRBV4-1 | TGCGCCAGCAGCCCGACAGAGGGGTCCGCCGGGGAGCTGTTTTTT | CASSPTEGSAGELFF
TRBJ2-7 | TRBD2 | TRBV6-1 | TGTGCCAGCAGTGTTCTAGCGGGAGGGTACCAATCCGAGCAGTACTTC | CASSVLAGGYQSEQYF
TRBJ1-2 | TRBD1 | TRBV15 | TGTGCCACCAGCAGACCCTGGGACAGGGATAACTATGGCTACACCTTC | CATSRPWDRDNYGYTF
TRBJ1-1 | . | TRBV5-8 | TGTGCCAGCAGCAAAGACTATGGGACTGAAGCTTTCTTT | CASSKDYGTEAFF
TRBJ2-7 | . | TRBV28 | TGTGCCAGCACCCAGAGCTATTCTGTCTACGAGCAGTACTTC | CASTQSYSVYEQYF
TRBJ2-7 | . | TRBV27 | TGTGCCAGCAGTTTAGGAGGGGGCTACGAGCAGTACTTC | CASSLGGGYEQYF
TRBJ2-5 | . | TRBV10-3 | TGTGCCATCAGTGGGAGTCAGGGATACCAAGAGACCCAGTACTTC | CAISGSQGYQETQYF
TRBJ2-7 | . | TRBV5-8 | TGTGCCAGCAGTTCGGACAGTCAGAGCTCCTACGAGCAGTACTTC | CASSSDSQSSYEQYF
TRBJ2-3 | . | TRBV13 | TGTGCCAGCAGCCCAAGCGGAGAGGGCACAGATACGCAGTATTTT | CASSPSGEGTDTQYF
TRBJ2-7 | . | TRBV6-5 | TGTGCCAGCAATTACGAGGGGTCCTACGAGCAGTACTTC | CASNYEGSYEQYF
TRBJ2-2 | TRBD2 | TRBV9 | TGTGCCAGCAGCTCCTCTGGGACTAGCGGGAGGGCCGGGGAGCTGTTTTTT | CASSSSGTSGRAGELFF
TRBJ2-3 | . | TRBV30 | TGTGCCTGGAGTGTATTGAACTCCCCAGATACGCAGTATTTT | CAWSVLNSPDTQYF
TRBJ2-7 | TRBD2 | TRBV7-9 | TGTGCCAGCAGCTTGAGAGGCCTAGCGGGTTATGACGAGCAGTACTTC | CASSLRGLAGYDEQYF
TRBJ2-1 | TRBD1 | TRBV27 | TGTGCCAGCAGTTTAGGGACAGGCTACAATGAGCAGTTCTTC | CASSLGTGYNEQFF